What follows are 19 T cell receptor beta chains derived from one specimen sequenced in a study of blood T cell repertoires in COVID-19. Repertoires were generated with immunoSEQ multiplex PCR, while TCRdb's copy carries only in-frame clones and drops some. The data contain fewer than 350,000 clones, around 84% of them singletons. Sequencing input: PBMCs or T cells enriched from blood (not recorded which). All receptors derive from a woman in her twenties or thirties who had been exposed to COVID-19.

CDR3 coding DNA: TGTGCCAGCAGCTTGGTAGACAGGGGCGATGGCTACACCTTC. Translated, it gives CASSLVDRGDGYTF. The chain has TRBV5-5 and TRBJ1-2, with 8 positions matching TRBD1. Germline V gene data show CDR1 as SGHKS and CDR2 as YYEKEE (reference sequence). The CDR3 spans 14 residues. V was pared by 0 bases and J by 6 bases, with 4 bases of the junction left unmatched.

The V and J genes are TRBV4-1 and TRBJ2-7, with 7 bases fitting TRBD2. V shed 4 bases and J 6 bases; nucleotides not matched to a gene: 3. Germline V gives CDR1 MGHRA, CDR2 YSYEKL. The CDR3 spans 12 residues. CDR3 DNA sequence: TGCGCCAGCAGCCCCGGGACTACCGAGCAGTACTTC. Its protein product is CASSPGTTEQYF.

This chain links TRBV27 with TRBJ1-2; no definite D call. The V and J ends lost 5 bases and 4 bases respectively, with 11 bases between them. CDR3 length: 13 amino acids. CDR1 and CDR2 (germline): MNHEY, SMNVEV (reference sequence). CDR3 in DNA: TGTGCCAGCAGTGCAGGAGGGCCCTATGGCTACACCTTC. It yields the protein CASSAGGPYGYTF.

This sequence joins TRBV27 and TRBJ2-3; 11 bases map to TRBD2. Trimming took 5 bases from V and 1 from J; bases not matched to a gene: 8. Germline V gives CDR1 MNHEY, CDR2 SMNVEV (reference sequence). This CDR3 region has 17 residues. In DNA, the CDR3 is TGTGCCAGCAGTCCAGAGACTAGCGGGGTTGGCACAGATACGCAGTATTTT. As protein: CASSPETSGVGTDTQYF.

The chain carries TRBV4-3 and TRBJ1-5, with D possibly matching TRBD1 (5 bases). CDR3 size: 15 residues. Between the trimmed V and J ends, which lost 0 bases and 7 bases, there was a span of 13 bases. Looked up from germline, CDR1 is LGHNA and CDR2 is YSLEER. CDR3: CASSQDGQGRQPQHF. CDR3 sequence (DNA): TGCGCCAGCAGCCAAGATGGGCAGGGCAGGCAGCCCCAGCATTTT.

The chain links TRBV30 to TRBJ1-2; TRBD1 is a possible D gene (5 bases). The ends were cut back, 7 bases at V and 7 bases at J, with 10 bases in the middle. CDR3 length: 10 residues. Germline lookup yields CDR1 GTSNPN and CDR2 SVGIG (reference sequence). CDR3 amino acids: CASRGGGYTF. The CDR3 nucleotides read TGTGCCTCAAGGGGTGGTGGCTACACCTTC. The full variable domain, rest sourced from reference TRBV30 and TRBJ1-2, is SQTIHQWPATLVQPVGSPLSLECTVEGTSNPNLYWYRQAAGRGLQLLFYSVGIGQISSEVPQNLSASRPQDRQFILSSKKLLLSDSGFYLCASRGGGYTFGSGTRLTVV.

This clone was detected only a few times. The chain joins TRBV7-9 to TRBJ1-3; 7 bases line up with TRBD1. The CDR3 contains 17 residues. Germline CDR1 reads SEHNR; CDR2 reads FQNEAQ (reference sequence). The J segment lost 3 bases and the V segment lost 3 bases, leaving 11 bases of the junction unmatched. This CDR3 is CASSLRDRDSSGNTIYF. The DNA for the CDR3 is TGTGCCAGCAGCTTGCGAGACAGGGACAGTAGTGGAAACACCATATATTTT.

CDR3 nucleotides: TGCAGTGCTAGTGGGACAGAGAAAAAACTGTTTTTT. This translates into CSASGTEKKLFF. This chain joins TRBV20-1 and TRBJ1-4; 7 nucleotides match TRBD1. The CDR3 runs to 12 residues. CDR1 is DFQATT, CDR2 SNEGSKA, per germline (reference sequence). The trim removed 3 bases at V and 9 bases at J, leaving 4 bases unmatched.

The rearrangement uses TRBV6-5 and TRBJ1-4; no reliable D call. Trimming stripped 6 bases from V and 5 bases from J, with 16 bases between. CDR3 size: 15 residues. Germline loops: CDR1 MNHEY, CDR2 SVGAGI. In DNA form, the CDR3 reads TGTGCCAGCAGGTCTTTGCCCGGAGGGAATGAAAAACTGTTTTTT. Encoded protein: CASRSLPGGNEKLFF.

This clone has a count of ten or more. The chain couples TRBV9 to TRBJ2-7; no reliable D call. The germline V gene has CDR1 SGDLS and CDR2 YYNGEE. This CDR3 has 16 amino acids. V lost 5 bases to trimming and J lost 0 bases, with 18 bases between them. The CDR3: CASSLVRRRSSYEQYF. The CDR3 DNA reads as TGTGCCAGCAGTCTCGTCCGGCGGCGTAGCTCCTACGAGCAGTACTTC.

The J gene is TRBJ2-7, the V gene TRBV2; 14 bases are a match to TRBD2. CDR1 and CDR2 (germline): SNHLY, FYNNEI. This CDR3 has 17 amino acids. J was trimmed by 4 bases and V by 6 bases; bases with no gene match: 11. CDR3 bases: TGTGCCAGCAGGGGGACTAGCGGGAGTAATCGGGGTTACGAGCAGTACTTC. Amino acid sequence: CASRGTSGSNRGYEQYF.

The chain uses TRBV28 and TRBJ1-1; 9 bases align to TRBD1. After removal of 5 bases from V and 4 bases from J, the junction contained 5 bases not matched to a gene. This CDR3 is 14 amino acids long. Germline values: CDR1 MDHEN, CDR2 SYDVKM. CDR3 protein: CASSGGQGRTEAFF. CDR3 bases: TGTGCCAGCAGTGGGGGACAGGGACGCACTGAAGCTTTCTTT.

The CDR3 DNA reads TGTGCCAGCAGTGACAGATTCAACTATGGCTACACCTTC. Amino acids: CASSDRFNYGYTF. The J gene is TRBJ1-2, the V gene TRBV2; D not certain. CDR1 is SNHLY, CDR2 FYNNEI, per germline. Trimming shortened V by 3 bases and J by 2 bases, and 7 bases separated the two germline ends. This CDR3 has 13 amino acids.

The gene calls are TRBV10-2 and TRBJ1-6, with D unresolved. Germline assignment: CDR1 WSHSY and CDR2 SAAADI. This CDR3 comprises 14 residues. The germline V and J ends were trimmed by 2 bases and 5 bases, with 7 bases remaining between them. The CDR3 region has the DNA TGCGCCAGCAGTGAGGCTGTAGATAATTCACCCCTCCACTTT. Translation gives CASSEAVDNSPLHF.

J is TRBJ2-1 and V is TRBV5-1; 8 bases map to TRBD1. J lost 6 bases, V lost 0 bases, and 2 bases had no gene match. CDR3 size: 14 residues. Germline lookup yields CDR1 SGHRS and CDR2 YFSETQ. CDR3 residues: CASSLGQGSNEQFF. CDR3 nucleotide sequence: TGCGCCAGCAGCTTGGGACAGGGGTCCAATGAGCAGTTCTTC.

V is TRBV14 and J is TRBJ2-3, with 15 nucleotides matching TRBD2. V shed 4 bases, J shed 6 bases, and the junction held 2 bases outside the gene matches. Germline V gene lookup returns CDR1 SGHDN and CDR2 FVKESK. The CDR3 is made up of 15 amino acids. The CDR3 nucleotides read TGTGCCAGCAGCCGGACTAGCGGGAGGGCGGATACGCAGTATTTT. This gives the protein CASSRTSGRADTQYF. The entire variable domain, with the rest obtained from reference TRBV14 and TRBJ2-3, is as follows: EAGVTQFPSHSVIEKGQTVTLRCDPISGHDNLYWYRRVMGKEIKFLLHFVKESKQDESGMPNNRFLAERTGGTYSTLKVQPAELEDSGVYFCASSRTSGRADTQYFGPGTRLTVL.

The chain couples TRBV9 to TRBJ2-7; 8 bases match TRBD2. Germline loops: CDR1 SGDLS, CDR2 YYNGEE. The V segment lost 0 bases and the J segment 3 bases; nucleotides outside the gene matches: 5. CDR3 size: 15 residues. In DNA form, the CDR3 reads TGTGCCAGCAGCGTAGCGGGGGGGTCCCTCTACGAGCAGTACTTC. Its translation: CASSVAGGSLYEQYF.

The V and J genes are TRBV2 and TRBJ1-2; D is undetermined. Trimming took off 7 bases at V and 5 bases at J, with 17 bases between the two ends. Germline V lookup: CDR1 SNHLY, CDR2 FYNNEI. CDR3 length: 14 amino acids. In nucleotides, the CDR3 is TGTGCCAGCATTCTGTCGGCAATCGGGTATGGCTACACCTTC. Residues: CASILSAIGYGYTF.

V gene TRBV10-3 combines with J gene TRBJ2-3; the match to TRBD1 covers 7 bases. CDR1 and CDR2 from the germline V gene are ENHRY and SYGVKD. The CDR3 consists of 15 residues. V lost 6 bases, J lost 0 bases, and 6 bases stayed unmatched. CDR3 coding DNA: TGTGCCATCAGCAGGGGGACCTCTAGCACAGATACGCAGTATTTT. Residues: CAISRGTSSTDTQYF.